Listed below are T cell receptor beta chains from one sample, sequenced in a study of blood T cells in healthy people across ages. From the 5' RACE reads, TCRdb called clonotypes with MiXCR, one entry per CDR3 protein. Of about 780,000 distinct CDR3 sequences in the sample, 46% were seen once. Sequenced: blood. These receptors all come from a man older than 75 in good health. CDR3s include the opening cysteine and the closing phenylalanine or tryptophan. Each record gives: J gene, V gene, D gene, clone size, CDR3 DNA, CDR3 protein. D genes are given only for firm matches. Some rows have no size entry. The others give once, few or many, or a class for an expanded clone.

TRBJ2-7,TRBV12-3/TRBV12-4,-,many,TGTGCCAGCAGTTTTGGACAGCGATACGAGCAGTACTTC,CASSFGQRYEQYF
TRBJ1-1,TRBV28,-,-,TGTGCCAGCAGACCCACACTGAACACTGAAGCTTTCTTT,CASRPTLNTEAFF
TRBJ1-1,TRBV28,-,few,TGTGCCAGCAGTACCCACAGGGAAGCTTTCTTT,CASSTHREAFF
TRBJ1-4,TRBV5-1,-,few,TGCGCCAGCAGCTTGGTAGGGGCTGCAACTAATGAAAAACTGTTTTTT,CASSLVGAATNEKLFF
TRBJ1-4,TRBV27,TRBD1,few,TGTGCCAGCAGTACAAGACAGGGAGTGCGGTCTAATGAAAAACTGTTTTTT,CASSTRQGVRSNEKLFF
TRBJ2-7,TRBV20-1,TRBD1,-,TGCAGTGCTCAACCGCCCCGGGACAGGGCATACGAGCAGTACTTC,CSAQPPRDRAYEQYF
TRBJ2-7,TRBV28,TRBD2,-,TGTGCCAGCAGCCCTGGGACTAGCGGGAACGAGCAGTACTTC,CASSPGTSGNEQYF
TRBJ2-1,TRBV7-3,TRBD1,few,TGTGCCAGCAGCCCCCTCGACAGGGATACTGAGCAGTTCTTC,CASSPLDRDTEQFF
TRBJ2-7,TRBV20-1,TRBD1,-,TGCAGTGCTAGAGATCTAGGACAGGGTGTCCACGAGCAGTACTTC,CSARDLGQGVHEQYF
TRBJ2-5,TRBV7-8,TRBD1,-,TGTGCCAGCAGTCCAGGGGGTTCAATCGAGACCCAGTACTTC,CASSPGGSIETQYF
TRBJ2-5,TRBV29-1,-,-,TGCAGCGTTTTCCGCACTGGGGTTAGGGGAGAGACCCAGTACTTC,CSVFRTGVRGETQYF
TRBJ2-3,TRBV3-1,-,once,TGTGCCAGCAGCCGCACTAGGTCCGATACGCAGTATTTT,CASSRTRSDTQYF
TRBJ2-7,TRBV3-1,TRBD2,-,TGTGCCAGCAGCCAAGACCCTAGCGGAGCCTACGAGCAGTACTTC,CASSQDPSGAYEQYF
TRBJ2-5,TRBV11-2,TRBD1,-,TGTGCCAGCAGCTTAGGGACAGGGACGGAGACCCAGTACTTC,CASSLGTGTETQYF
TRBJ2-5,TRBV11-2,-,few,TGTGCCAGCAGCTTAGAGTCTGTCCGGGAGACCCAGTACTTC,CASSLESVRETQYF
TRBJ2-3,TRBV7-2,TRBD2,few,TGTGCCAGCAGCTTGCAGAGCGGGAGTACAGATACGCAGTATTTT,CASSLQSGSTDTQYF
TRBJ2-1,TRBV5-1,TRBD2,few,TGCGCCAGCAGCCCGCATAGCGGGAGGGCCATCGATGAGCAGTTCTTC,CASSPHSGRAIDEQFF
TRBJ2-7,TRBV27,TRBD1,-,TGTGCCAGCAGTGAGACAGGGGAATACGAGCAGTACTTC,CASSETGEYEQYF
TRBJ2-7,TRBV10-3,-,many,TGTGCCATCGCGAGTACCTACGAGCAGTACTTC,CAIASTYEQYF
TRBJ2-1,TRBV12-3/TRBV12-4,-,few,TGTGCCAGCAGTTTAGGTCGCACGGTAGAGCAGTTCTTC,CASSLGRTVEQFF
TRBJ2-3,TRBV7-9,-,-,TGTGCCAGCAGCCAACGACGGACGGGAGTTTTGGATACGCAGTATTTT,CASSQRRTGVLDTQYF
TRBJ1-4,TRBV7-2,TRBD1,many,TGTGCCAGCAGCCCCGGGACAGGGGAGGAAAAACTGTTTTTT,CASSPGTGEEKLFF
TRBJ2-3,TRBV20-1,-,few,TGCAGTGCTAGAGATGCTCGTAGCACAGATACGCAGTATTTT,CSARDARSTDTQYF
TRBJ2-3,TRBV29-1,TRBD2,-,TGCAGCCTGACTAGCGGGACGCGTGGCGATACGCAGTATTTT,CSLTSGTRGDTQYF
TRBJ2-3,TRBV7-3,TRBD2,few,TGTGCCAGCAGCTTACTAGCGGGAGTCACAGATACGCAGTATTTT,CASSLLAGVTDTQYF
TRBJ1-2,TRBV28,TRBD1,few,TGTGCCAGCAGTTCACAGGGACAGCTGAGCTATGGCTACACCTTC,CASSSQGQLSYGYTF
TRBJ2-1,TRBV7-2,-,-,TGTGCCAGCAGCCAAGGGACTTCAACCTACAATGAGCAGTTCTTC,CASSQGTSTYNEQFF
TRBJ2-1,TRBV10-3,TRBD2,-,TGTGCCATCAGTGATGCTAGCGGAAGGAGCTCCTACAATGAGCAGTTCTTC,CAISDASGRSSYNEQFF
TRBJ2-1,TRBV5-1,TRBD2,few,TGCGCCAGCAGCCCCCGGCTAGGAGCGGGAAAAACTTACCGCTCCTACAATGAGCAGTTCTTC,CASSPRLGAGKTYRSYNEQFF
TRBJ2-3,TRBV7-9,TRBD2,-,TGTGCCAGCAGCTTAGCGGTAGGACTAGCGGAGCGCACAGATACGCAGTATTTT,CASSLAVGLAERTDTQYF
TRBJ1-2,TRBV28,TRBD1,few,TGTGCCAGCACCTCGAGGACAGGGCTTGGCTACACCTTC,CASTSRTGLGYTF
TRBJ2-1,TRBV7-9,TRBD2,few,TGTGCCAGCAGCTCGGGACTAGCGAACAATGAGCAGTTCTTC,CASSSGLANNEQFF
TRBJ2-5,TRBV7-2,-,once,TGTGCCGGCAGGCCTGCAGGGAATGAGCAGTACTTC,CAGRPAGNEQYF
TRBJ2-1,TRBV9,TRBD2,-,TGTGCCAGCAGCTTAGCGGGAGGGCTGAATGAGCAGTTCTTC,CASSLAGGLNEQFF
TRBJ1-4,TRBV5-1,-,-,TGCGCCAGCAGCTTGGTGGGAACTAATGAAAAACTGTTTTTT,CASSLVGTNEKLFF
TRBJ2-3,TRBV29-1,TRBD1,-,TGCAGCGTTGAAGGGGGACAGGGGGGCACAGATACGCAGTATTTT,CSVEGGQGGTDTQYF
TRBJ2-3,TRBV14,-,few,TGTGCCAGCAGCCAAGACCTGTCAGATACGCAGTATTTT,CASSQDLSDTQYF
TRBJ2-4,TRBV7-2,-,many,TGTGCCAGCAGCTATCTACAGGAGGGGTTTGGAAACATTCAGTACTTC,CASSYLQEGFGNIQYF
TRBJ2-3,TRBV12-3/TRBV12-4,-,-,TGTGCCAGCACCCAGAGAGGGAGCACAGATGTGCAGTATTTT,CASTQRGSTDVQYF
TRBJ1-6,TRBV6-2/TRBV6-3,TRBD1,many,TGTGCCAGCAGACCCTCGACAGGGAGCTCCTATAATTCACCCCTCCACTTT,CASRPSTGSSYNSPLHF
TRBJ1-2,TRBV7-6,TRBD1,-,TGTGCCAGCAGCTTAGACAACAGGGGGCCCTATGGCTACACCTTC,CASSLDNRGPYGYTF
TRBJ2-5,TRBV7-9,-,once,TGTGCCAGCACCTCCTCCGGGGTCCAAGAGACCCAGTACTTC,CASTSSGVQETQYF
TRBJ2-7,TRBV5-1,TRBD1,once,TGCGCCAGCAGCTGGGAGGGACAGGGTTCCTACGAGCAGTACTTC,CASSWEGQGSYEQYF
TRBJ1-2,TRBV6-5,-,-,TGTGCCAGCAGGCAGGGGTCGGATAACTATGGCTACACCTTC,CASRQGSDNYGYTF
TRBJ2-3,TRBV7-2,-,few,TGTGCCAGCAGCTTAAGGGGGAGAGGCCCAGATACGCAGTATTTT,CASSLRGRGPDTQYF
TRBJ2-1,TRBV11-2,-,-,TGTGCCAGCAGCTCCCTTACCCTTAACGGACTATCCTACAATGAGCAGTTCTTC,CASSSLTLNGLSYNEQFF
TRBJ2-5,TRBV4-2,-,-,TGTGCCAGCAGCCAAGGTAGTGGGGAAGGGACCCAGTACTTC,CASSQGSGEGTQYF
TRBJ2-7,TRBV7-2,-,-,TGTACCAGCAGCCACGGACAGCCCTACGAGCAGTACTTC,CTSSHGQPYEQYF
TRBJ2-7,TRBV4-3,-,few,TGCGCCAGCAGCCGCAAGGACGGAACCTACGAGCAGTACTTC,CASSRKDGTYEQYF
TRBJ1-2,TRBV7-2,TRBD1,few,TGTGCCAGCAGCCTGGTTACAGGACAGGATCAGGGCTACACCTTC,CASSLVTGQDQGYTF
TRBJ2-1,TRBV7-2,TRBD1,-,TGTGCCAGCAGTCTGACAGGGCTTACGGGGTTCTTC,CASSLTGLTGFF